The 2 T cell receptor beta chains presented below share a single source sample, sequenced in a study of breast tumors, draining lymph nodes, adjacent tissues. TCRdb independently ran MiXCR on the multiplex PCR reads; one entry per CDR3 protein. The table includes more than 20,000 distinct CDR3 sequences, about 24% detected once. Sequences were obtained from breast tumor tissue. Every receptor here comes from a female donor with breast cancer. Some clones in this sample may be carry-over from other donors' samples.

This clonotype occurred many times. V and J are TRBV11-3 and TRBJ1-6; 7 positions agree with TRBD1. After removal of 5 bases from V and 0 bases from J, the junction contained 7 bases not matched to a gene. Germline values: CDR1 SGHNT, CDR2 YENEEA. The CDR3 totals 17 residues. The CDR3 is CASSKRGQASYNSPLHF. As DNA, the CDR3 is TGTGCCAGCAGCAAAAGGGGGCAGGCCTCCTATAATTCACCCCTCCACTTT.

In its sample, this clonotype was seen many times. The V and J genes are TRBV11-2 and TRBJ1-2; no reliable D call. Looked up from germline, CDR1 is SGHAT and CDR2 is FQNNGV. The CDR3 has 15 residues. V was trimmed by 4 bases and J by 3 bases, leaving 15 bases between them. The CDR3, as DNA: TGTGCCAGCAGCTCCGAGGGAGCGGGGTACTATGGCTACACCTTC. This encodes CASSSEGAGYYGYTF.